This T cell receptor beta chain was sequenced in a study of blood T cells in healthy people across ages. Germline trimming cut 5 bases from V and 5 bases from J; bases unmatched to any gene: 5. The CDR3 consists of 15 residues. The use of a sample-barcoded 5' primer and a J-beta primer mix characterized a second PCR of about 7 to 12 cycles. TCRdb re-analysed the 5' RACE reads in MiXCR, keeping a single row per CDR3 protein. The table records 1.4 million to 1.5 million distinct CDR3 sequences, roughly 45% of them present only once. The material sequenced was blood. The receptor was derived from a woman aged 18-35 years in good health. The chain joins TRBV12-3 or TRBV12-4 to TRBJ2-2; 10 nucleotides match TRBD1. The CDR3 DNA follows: TGTGCCAGCAGTAGACAGGGGGCGTCTACCGGGGAGCTGTTTTTT. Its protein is CASSRQGASTGELFF.